Listed below are T cell receptor beta chains from one sample, sequenced in a study of shared clonotypes between healthy human individuals. Assay: immunoSEQ multiplex PCR; the TCRdb copy retains only in-frame clones and omits some. The top ten clones hold nearly 1.5% of a sample with about a million clones, about three quarters of them seen once. The sample taken for sequencing was memory CD4+ T cells sorted from blood. These receptors were obtained from a man aged 18 to 35 in good health. The CDR3 runs from the conserved cysteine through the conserved F or W. The order of the fields is J gene, D gene, clone size, V gene, CDR3 protein, CDR3 DNA. The D gene is left open where the match is weak. Size values are once, few and many counts, or a class for expanded clones, and some rows have none.

j_call: TRBJ1-2
d_call: -
clone_size: -
v_call: TRBV28
cdr3_aa: CASSLAPSAGELEGYTF
cdr3_nt: TGTGCCAGCAGTTTAGCCCCTTCGGCAGGGGAGTTAGAGGGCTACACCTTC

j_call: TRBJ2-3
d_call: -
clone_size: -
v_call: TRBV7-2
cdr3_aa: CASSQGGRSADTQYF
cdr3_nt: TGTGCCAGTTCCCAGGGGGGGCGAAGTGCAGATACGCAGTATTTT

j_call: TRBJ2-7
d_call: -
clone_size: -
v_call: TRBV10-3
cdr3_aa: CAISEQGYEQYF
cdr3_nt: TGTGCCATCAGTGAACAGGGTTACGAGCAGTACTTC

j_call: TRBJ2-5
d_call: TRBD1
clone_size: -
v_call: TRBV7-2
cdr3_aa: CASSLAGQGVGETQYF
cdr3_nt: TGTGCCAGCAGCTTAGCTGGTCAGGGGGTAGGGGAGACCCAGTACTTC

j_call: TRBJ2-6
d_call: TRBD1
clone_size: once
v_call: TRBV4-1
cdr3_aa: CASSQGDRDLTGANVLTF
cdr3_nt: TGCGCCAGCAGCCAAGGGGACAGGGACTTGACTGGGGCCAACGTCCTGACTTTC

j_call: TRBJ2-6
d_call: -
clone_size: -
v_call: TRBV2
cdr3_aa: CASRTGLSGANVLTF
cdr3_nt: TGTGCCAGCAGGACAGGCCTCTCTGGGGCCAACGTCCTGACTTTC

j_call: TRBJ2-7
d_call: TRBD2
clone_size: -
v_call: TRBV10-2
cdr3_aa: CASRTSGSYEQYF
cdr3_nt: TGCGCCAGCAGGACTAGCGGCTCCTACGAGCAGTACTTC

j_call: TRBJ1-5
d_call: -
clone_size: -
v_call: TRBV28
cdr3_aa: CASSLAPFSGQGQPQHF
cdr3_nt: TGTGCCAGCAGTTTAGCCCCTTTTTCGGGGCAGGGTCAGCCCCAGCATTTT

j_call: TRBJ1-4
d_call: TRBD1
clone_size: -
v_call: TRBV5-1
cdr3_aa: CASRRQGSEKLFF
cdr3_nt: TGCGCCAGCAGACGACAGGGTAGCGAAAAACTGTTTTTT

j_call: TRBJ1-1
d_call: -
clone_size: once
v_call: TRBV5-6
cdr3_aa: CASSFGRMNTEAFF
cdr3_nt: TGTGCCAGCAGCTTCGGCAGAATGAACACTGAAGCTTTCTTT

j_call: TRBJ2-1
d_call: -
clone_size: -
v_call: TRBV7-2
cdr3_aa: CASSLAENPPMRIF
cdr3_nt: TGTGCCAGCAGCTTAGCTGAGAACCCGCCAATGAGGATCTTC

j_call: TRBJ1-2
d_call: -
clone_size: -
v_call: TRBV6-1
cdr3_aa: CASSEARGAGYTF
cdr3_nt: TGTGCCAGCAGTGAAGCTCGGGGGGCTGGCTACACCTTC

j_call: TRBJ2-7
d_call: -
clone_size: once
v_call: TRBV7-2
cdr3_aa: CASSSGVSSYEQYF
cdr3_nt: TGTGCCAGCAGCTCGGGAGTTTCCTCCTACGAGCAGTACTTC

j_call: TRBJ1-2
d_call: -
clone_size: few
v_call: TRBV13
cdr3_aa: CASSEDTAGGYTF
cdr3_nt: TGTGCCAGCAGCGAGGACACGGCGGGCGGCTACACCTTC

j_call: TRBJ2-5
d_call: -
clone_size: -
v_call: TRBV6-5
cdr3_aa: CASSSSTGGNYEQYF
cdr3_nt: -

j_call: TRBJ2-7
d_call: -
clone_size: -
v_call: TRBV7-2
cdr3_aa: CASSASRGPFIEQYF
cdr3_nt: TGTGCCAGCAGCGCCAGTCGAGGGCCGTTTATCGAGCAGTACTTC